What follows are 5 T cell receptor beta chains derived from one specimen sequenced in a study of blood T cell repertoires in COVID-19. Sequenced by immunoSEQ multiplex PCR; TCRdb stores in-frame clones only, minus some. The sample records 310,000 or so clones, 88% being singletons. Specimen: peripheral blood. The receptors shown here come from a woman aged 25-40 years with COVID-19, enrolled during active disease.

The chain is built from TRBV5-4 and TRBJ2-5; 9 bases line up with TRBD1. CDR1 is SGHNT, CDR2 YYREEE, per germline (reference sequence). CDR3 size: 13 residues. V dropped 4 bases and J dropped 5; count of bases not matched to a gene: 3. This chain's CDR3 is CASSQQGAETQYF. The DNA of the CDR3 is TGTGCCAGCAGCCAACAGGGGGCTGAGACCCAGTACTTC. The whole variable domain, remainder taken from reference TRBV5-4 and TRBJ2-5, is ETGVTQSPTHLIKTRGQQVTLRCSSQSGHNTVSWYQQALGQGPQFIFQYYREEENGRGNFPPRFSGLQFPNYSSELNVNALELDDSALYLCASSQQGAETQYFGPGTRLLVL.

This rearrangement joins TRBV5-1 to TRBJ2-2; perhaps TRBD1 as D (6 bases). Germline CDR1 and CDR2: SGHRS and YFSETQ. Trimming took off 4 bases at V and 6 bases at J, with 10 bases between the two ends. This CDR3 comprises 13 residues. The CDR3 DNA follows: TGCGCCAGCAGCCCAAGACAGGCCGGGGAGCTGTTTTTT. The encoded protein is CASSPRQAGELFF.

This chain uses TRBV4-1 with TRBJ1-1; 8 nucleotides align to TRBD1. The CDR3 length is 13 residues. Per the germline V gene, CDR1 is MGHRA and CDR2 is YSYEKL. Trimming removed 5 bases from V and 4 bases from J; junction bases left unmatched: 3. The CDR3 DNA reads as TGCGCCAGCAGCGAAGGACAGGGCACTGAAGCTTTCTTT. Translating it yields CASSEGQGTEAFF.

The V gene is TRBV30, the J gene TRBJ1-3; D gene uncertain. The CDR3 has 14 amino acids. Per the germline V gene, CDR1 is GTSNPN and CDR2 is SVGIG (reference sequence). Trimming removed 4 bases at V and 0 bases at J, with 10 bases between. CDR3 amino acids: CAWIELSSGNTIYF. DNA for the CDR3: TGTGCCTGGATAGAGCTAAGCTCTGGAAACACCATATATTTT.

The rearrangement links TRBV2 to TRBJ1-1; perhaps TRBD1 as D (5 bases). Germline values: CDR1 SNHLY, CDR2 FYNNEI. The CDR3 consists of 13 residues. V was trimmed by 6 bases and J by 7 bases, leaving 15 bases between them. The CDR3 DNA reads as TGTGCCAGCAGGAGTAGGGGCCGGGTTGAAGCTTTCTTT. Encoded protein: CASRSRGRVEAFF. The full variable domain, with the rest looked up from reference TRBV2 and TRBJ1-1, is EPEVTQTPSHQVTQMGQEVILRCVPISNHLYFYWYRQILGQKVEFLVSFYNNEISEKSEIFDDQFSVERPDGSNFTLKIRSTKLEDSAMYFCASRSRGRVEAFFGQGTRLTVV.